This TCR beta chain was found in a study of graft-versus-host responses after intestinal transplantation. Study as a whole: Recipients underwent multivisceral, liver-intestinal, or isolated intestinal transplants. The study's findings and limits: Those patients showing graft-donor T cell macrochimerism displayed high graft-versus-host to host-versus-graft clonal ratios in allografts.

This clone was seen only a few times. No antigen is known for it. Using immunoSEQ multiplex PCR, the repertoire was profiled, and TCRdb retains in-frame clones only, with some absent. The sample has tens of thousands of clones; more than 85% are singletons. The germline CDR1 and CDR2 sequences are MGHRA and YSYEKL. The CDR3 has 15 residues. Deletions cut 0 bases from V and 4 bases from J, with 13 bases between. The clonotype comes from a human donor who received an intestinal transplant. This specimen was unstimulated CD8+ T cells sorted from spleen or lymph node cells, taken before intestinal transplant. This sequence joins TRBV4-1 and TRBJ2-7; possible D gene TRBD2, 5 bases. The CDR3 DNA is TGCGCCAGCAGCCAAGAGAAGACTAACCTTTACGAGCAGTACTTC. Translation: CASSQEKTNLYEQYF.